These 18 T cell receptor beta chains share one sample of origin, sequenced in a study of chronic HIV infection and antiretroviral therapy. TCRdb analysed the 5' RACE reads with MiXCR anew, one entry per CDR3 protein. The sample lists tens of thousands of distinct CDR3 sequences, 8.2% occurring once. The specimen was peripheral blood. The receptors originated from an adult who had HIV and had not received antiretroviral therapy, or was an uninfected healthy control (not recorded which).

In this sample, this clonotype turned up many times. The CDR3 nucleotides read TGTGCCAGCAGTGTGTCTAGCACAGATACGCAGTATTTT. Protein sequence: CASSVSSTDTQYF. The rearrangement links TRBV2 to TRBJ2-3, with D uncertain. Trimming left V 4 bases short and J 0 bases short, with 5 bases between. There are 13 residues in the CDR3. The germline V gene encodes CDR1 SNHLY and CDR2 FYNNEI.

This clonotype was counted a few times. This chain connects TRBV6-4 to TRBJ2-3, with D uncertain. V was shortened by 3 bases and J by 0 bases, with 10 bases between the two germline ends. The germline CDR1 and CDR2 sequences are MRHNA and SNTAGT. This CDR3 has 15 residues. The CDR3 protein is CASSELADSTDTQYF. In DNA form, the CDR3 reads TGTGCCAGCAGTGAATTGGCAGATAGCACAGATACGCAGTATTTT.

This clonotype was counted many times. The chain couples TRBV7-3 to TRBJ2-1, with 7 bases fitting TRBD2. The germline CDR1 and CDR2 sequences are SGHTA and FQGTGA. The CDR3 runs to 16 residues. Trimming cost V 2 bases and J 2 bases; bases outside gene matches: 6. The CDR3 reads CASSLGGRVAYNEQFF. The CDR3 DNA reads as TGTGCCAGCAGCTTAGGGGGGAGGGTGGCCTACAATGAGCAGTTCTTC.

The chain carries TRBV28 and TRBJ1-4; 12 bases are shared with TRBD1. This CDR3 has 15 residues. The germline CDR1 and CDR2 sequences are MDHEN and SYDVKM. V lost 6 bases and J lost 10; bases outside the gene matches: 9. CDR3 protein: CASRTGDRGQPKLFF. The CDR3 nucleotides are TGTGCCAGCAGAACAGGGGACAGGGGGCAGCCAAAACTGTTTTTT. Together with reference TRBV28 and TRBJ1-4, the CDR3 gives the full variable domain: DVKVTQSSRYLVKRTGEKVFLECVQDMDHENMFWYRQDPGLGLRLIYFSYDVKMKEKGDIPEGYSVSREKKERFSLILESASTNQTSMYLCASRTGDRGQPKLFFGSGTQLSVL.

This clonotype came up many times. The gene calls are TRBV20-1 and TRBJ2-3; the match to TRBD2 covers 12 bases. The germline V gene has CDR1 DFQATT and CDR2 SNEGSKA (reference sequence). The CDR3 totals 14 residues. V trimming: 5 bases; J trimming: 5 bases; junction bases outside the gene matches: 5. The CDR3 DNA is TGCAGTGCTTGGGCGGGACTAGCGGGAGATACGCAGTATTTT. It codes for CSAWAGLAGDTQYF.

This clonotype was recorded many times. The gene calls are TRBV2 and TRBJ2-7, with 11 positions matching TRBD2. V lost 3 bases, J lost 2 bases, and 0 bases stayed unmatched. Germline values: CDR1 SNHLY, CDR2 FYNNEI. The CDR3 totals 14 residues. The CDR3 spells CASSDSGRAYEQYF. The CDR3 coding sequence is TGTGCCAGCAGTGATAGCGGGAGGGCCTACGAGCAGTACTTC.

This chain links TRBV28 with TRBJ1-1, with 8 bases aligning to TRBD1. This CDR3 is 15 amino acids long. Germline V gene lookup returns CDR1 MDHEN and CDR2 SYDVKM. Trimming at V came to 5 bases and at J to 1 base, leaving 6 bases not matched to a gene. DNA of the CDR3: TGTGCCAGCAGTCCCCGGACAGGGAGGAACACTGAAGCTTTCTTT. It translates to CASSPRTGRNTEAFF.

The chain has TRBV2 and TRBJ1-1; no firm D call. The CDR3 loop spans 13 amino acids. With 5 bases removed from V and 4 bases from J, the gap between germline ends came to 11 bases. Germline CDR1 SNHLY, CDR2 FYNNEI. Here the CDR3 DNA reads TGTGCCAGCAGTTTTGGGCGGAGCACTGAAGCTTTCTTT. Protein: CASSFGRSTEAFF.

This clonotype showed up just a few times. This chain joins TRBV7-9 and TRBJ2-2, with 11 bases identical to TRBD2. CDR1 is SEHNR and CDR2 is FQNEAQ in the germline V gene (reference sequence). CDR3 size: 15 residues. The junction had 5 bases not matched to a gene; V was cut back by 5 bases and J by 6 bases. CDR3 sequence: CASSGTSGTAGELFF. CDR3 coding DNA: TGTGCCAGCAGCGGGACTAGCGGTACAGCCGGGGAGCTGTTTTTT.

This clonotype was recorded many times. The gene calls are TRBV10-3 and TRBJ2-7; weak D call: TRBD2 (5 bases). The CDR3 is 16 amino acids. V lost 3 bases, J lost 3 bases, and 18 bases lay in between. Germline V CDR1 and CDR2: ENHRY, SYGVKD. CDR3 bases: TGTGCCATCAGTGATGAGGGAAAGGGCGTCGGCTACGAGCAGTACTTC. Protein: CAISDEGKGVGYEQYF.

The chain recombines TRBV21-1 with TRBJ2-4; TRBD1 is the table's D call and was not checked against the DNA. TRBV21-1 is designated a pseudogene. This CDR3 comprises 20 residues. CDR3 in DNA: TGTGCCAGCAGCAACGGGGTCGGTCTCCAGGGGCTAATAGCCAAAAACATTCAGTACTTC. This sequence encodes CASSNGVGLQGLIAKNIQYF.

In this sample, this clonotype turned up many times. The gene calls are TRBV9 and TRBJ2-6, with TRBD1 matching over 9 bases. The CDR3 has 17 residues. Germline CDR1 reads SGDLS; CDR2 reads YYNGEE. The trim removed 4 bases at V and 0 bases at J, leaving 5 bases unmatched. The DNA for the CDR3 is TGTGCCAGCAGCCCGACAGGGGGACCCTCTGGGGCCAACGTCCTGACTTTC. As protein: CASSPTGGPSGANVLTF.

This clonotype has at least ten counts. This chain links TRBV29-1 with TRBJ2-7, with TRBD1 as a possible D gene (5 bases). CDR1 is SQVTM, CDR2 ANQGSEA, per germline. This CDR3 is 12 amino acids long. V was clipped by 4 bases and J by 7 bases, with 14 bases between them. In DNA, the CDR3 is TGCAGCGTTGGAAGGGGCCAAGGGGAGCAGTACTTC. It specifies CSVGRGQGEQYF.

This clonotype turned up a few times. The chain joins TRBV7-3 to TRBJ1-5; D is ambiguous. The CDR3 has 13 residues. The V gene's germline CDR1 is SGHTA and CDR2 FQGTGA. V lost 5 bases and J 9 bases, leaving 14 bases between the germline ends. CDR3 amino acids: CASSPLPGSPQHF. In nucleotides, the CDR3 is TGTGCCAGCAGCCCCCTTCCCGGGTCGCCCCAGCATTTT.

The table lists this clonotype with a few counts. The genes are TRBV2 and TRBJ2-3, with 11 bases fitting TRBD1. This CDR3 is 15 amino acids long. With 3 bases clipped from V and 1 base from J, the junction kept 0 bases outside the gene matches. Germline V CDR1 and CDR2: SNHLY, FYNNEI. This chain's CDR3 is CASSEGQGGTDTQYF. CDR3 in DNA: TGTGCCAGCAGTGAGGGACAGGGGGGCACAGATACGCAGTATTTT.

This clonotype was seen repeatedly, ten times or more. The chain combines TRBV9 with TRBJ2-3, with 12 bases aligning to TRBD2. The germline gives CDR1 SGDLS, CDR2 YYNGEE. Trimming removed 6 bases from V and 3 bases from J; junction bases left unmatched: 5. The CDR3 extends over 15 amino acids. Written as DNA, the CDR3 is TGTGCCAGCAAGAAGACTAGCGGGGGAACAGATACGCAGTATTTT. It is translated as CASKKTSGGTDTQYF.

The table lists this clonotype with many counts. J is TRBJ1-6 and V is TRBV6-5, with 7 bases matching TRBD1. Germline values: CDR1 MNHEY, CDR2 SVGAGI. The CDR3 sequence is 19 residues long. J lost 11 bases, V lost 4 bases, and 23 bases had no gene match. The CDR3 DNA sequence: TGTGCCAGCAGTTCCTCCGGACAGATCTACGAACAGGGGATAACACCCCTCCACTTT. Its protein is CASSSSGQIYEQGITPLHF.

This clonotype was picked up a small number of times. The gene calls are TRBV7-2 and TRBJ2-1; D unresolved. Germline V lookup: CDR1 SGHTA, CDR2 FQGNSA. The ends were cut back, 5 bases at V and 8 bases at J, with 7 bases in the middle. The CDR3 is 11 residues long. The CDR3 DNA sequence: TGTGCCAGCAGCCCCCAGGATGAGCAGTTCTTC. It yields the protein CASSPQDEQFF.